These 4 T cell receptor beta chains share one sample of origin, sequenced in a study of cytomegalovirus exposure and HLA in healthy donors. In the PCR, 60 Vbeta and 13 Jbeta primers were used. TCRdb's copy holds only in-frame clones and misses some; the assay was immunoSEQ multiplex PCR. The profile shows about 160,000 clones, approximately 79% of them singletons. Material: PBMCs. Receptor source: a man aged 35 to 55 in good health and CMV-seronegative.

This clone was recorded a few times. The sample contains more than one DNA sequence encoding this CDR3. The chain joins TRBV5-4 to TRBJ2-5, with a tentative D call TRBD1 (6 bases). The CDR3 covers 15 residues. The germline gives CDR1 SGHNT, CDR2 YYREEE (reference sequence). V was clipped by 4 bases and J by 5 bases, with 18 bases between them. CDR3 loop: CASSPRAGAGETQYF. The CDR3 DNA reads TGTGCCAGCAGCCCCCGGGCAGGGGCAGGGGAGACCCAGTACTTC.

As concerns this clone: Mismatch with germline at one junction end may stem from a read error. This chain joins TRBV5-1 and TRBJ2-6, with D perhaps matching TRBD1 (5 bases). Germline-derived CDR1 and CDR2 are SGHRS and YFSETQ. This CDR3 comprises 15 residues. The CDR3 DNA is TGCGCCAGCAGCATAGGGGTGGCTGGGGCCAACGGCCTGACTTTC. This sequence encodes CASSIGVAGANGLTF.

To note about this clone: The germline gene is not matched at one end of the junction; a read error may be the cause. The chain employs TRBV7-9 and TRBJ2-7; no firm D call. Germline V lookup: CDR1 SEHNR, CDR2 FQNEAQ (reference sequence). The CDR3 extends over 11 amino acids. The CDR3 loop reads CSSSWLHEQYF. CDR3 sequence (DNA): TGTTCCAGCAGCTGGCTTCACGAGCAGTACTTC.

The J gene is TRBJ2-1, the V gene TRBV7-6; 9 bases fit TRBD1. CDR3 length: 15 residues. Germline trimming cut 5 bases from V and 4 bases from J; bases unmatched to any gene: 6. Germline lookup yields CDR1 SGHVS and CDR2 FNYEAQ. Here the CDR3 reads CASSETGGYYNEQFF. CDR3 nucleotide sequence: TGTGCCAGCAGCGAAACAGGGGGCTATTACAATGAGCAGTTCTTC.